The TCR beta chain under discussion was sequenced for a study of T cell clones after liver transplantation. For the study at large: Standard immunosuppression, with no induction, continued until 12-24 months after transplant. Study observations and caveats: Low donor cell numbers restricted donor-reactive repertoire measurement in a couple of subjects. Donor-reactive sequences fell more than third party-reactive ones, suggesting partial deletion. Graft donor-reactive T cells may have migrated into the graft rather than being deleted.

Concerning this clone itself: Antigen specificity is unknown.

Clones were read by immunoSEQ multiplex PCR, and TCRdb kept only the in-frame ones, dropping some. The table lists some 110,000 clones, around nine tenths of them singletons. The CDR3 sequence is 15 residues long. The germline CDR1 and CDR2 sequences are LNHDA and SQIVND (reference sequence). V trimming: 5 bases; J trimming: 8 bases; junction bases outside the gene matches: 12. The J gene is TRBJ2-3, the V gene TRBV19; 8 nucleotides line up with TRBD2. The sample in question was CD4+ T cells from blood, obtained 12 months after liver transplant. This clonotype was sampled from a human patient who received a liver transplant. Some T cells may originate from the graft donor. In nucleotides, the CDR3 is TGTGCCAGTAGTTCAGGACTAGCACCCCAGTCTACGCAGTATTTT. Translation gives CASSSGLAPQSTQYF.